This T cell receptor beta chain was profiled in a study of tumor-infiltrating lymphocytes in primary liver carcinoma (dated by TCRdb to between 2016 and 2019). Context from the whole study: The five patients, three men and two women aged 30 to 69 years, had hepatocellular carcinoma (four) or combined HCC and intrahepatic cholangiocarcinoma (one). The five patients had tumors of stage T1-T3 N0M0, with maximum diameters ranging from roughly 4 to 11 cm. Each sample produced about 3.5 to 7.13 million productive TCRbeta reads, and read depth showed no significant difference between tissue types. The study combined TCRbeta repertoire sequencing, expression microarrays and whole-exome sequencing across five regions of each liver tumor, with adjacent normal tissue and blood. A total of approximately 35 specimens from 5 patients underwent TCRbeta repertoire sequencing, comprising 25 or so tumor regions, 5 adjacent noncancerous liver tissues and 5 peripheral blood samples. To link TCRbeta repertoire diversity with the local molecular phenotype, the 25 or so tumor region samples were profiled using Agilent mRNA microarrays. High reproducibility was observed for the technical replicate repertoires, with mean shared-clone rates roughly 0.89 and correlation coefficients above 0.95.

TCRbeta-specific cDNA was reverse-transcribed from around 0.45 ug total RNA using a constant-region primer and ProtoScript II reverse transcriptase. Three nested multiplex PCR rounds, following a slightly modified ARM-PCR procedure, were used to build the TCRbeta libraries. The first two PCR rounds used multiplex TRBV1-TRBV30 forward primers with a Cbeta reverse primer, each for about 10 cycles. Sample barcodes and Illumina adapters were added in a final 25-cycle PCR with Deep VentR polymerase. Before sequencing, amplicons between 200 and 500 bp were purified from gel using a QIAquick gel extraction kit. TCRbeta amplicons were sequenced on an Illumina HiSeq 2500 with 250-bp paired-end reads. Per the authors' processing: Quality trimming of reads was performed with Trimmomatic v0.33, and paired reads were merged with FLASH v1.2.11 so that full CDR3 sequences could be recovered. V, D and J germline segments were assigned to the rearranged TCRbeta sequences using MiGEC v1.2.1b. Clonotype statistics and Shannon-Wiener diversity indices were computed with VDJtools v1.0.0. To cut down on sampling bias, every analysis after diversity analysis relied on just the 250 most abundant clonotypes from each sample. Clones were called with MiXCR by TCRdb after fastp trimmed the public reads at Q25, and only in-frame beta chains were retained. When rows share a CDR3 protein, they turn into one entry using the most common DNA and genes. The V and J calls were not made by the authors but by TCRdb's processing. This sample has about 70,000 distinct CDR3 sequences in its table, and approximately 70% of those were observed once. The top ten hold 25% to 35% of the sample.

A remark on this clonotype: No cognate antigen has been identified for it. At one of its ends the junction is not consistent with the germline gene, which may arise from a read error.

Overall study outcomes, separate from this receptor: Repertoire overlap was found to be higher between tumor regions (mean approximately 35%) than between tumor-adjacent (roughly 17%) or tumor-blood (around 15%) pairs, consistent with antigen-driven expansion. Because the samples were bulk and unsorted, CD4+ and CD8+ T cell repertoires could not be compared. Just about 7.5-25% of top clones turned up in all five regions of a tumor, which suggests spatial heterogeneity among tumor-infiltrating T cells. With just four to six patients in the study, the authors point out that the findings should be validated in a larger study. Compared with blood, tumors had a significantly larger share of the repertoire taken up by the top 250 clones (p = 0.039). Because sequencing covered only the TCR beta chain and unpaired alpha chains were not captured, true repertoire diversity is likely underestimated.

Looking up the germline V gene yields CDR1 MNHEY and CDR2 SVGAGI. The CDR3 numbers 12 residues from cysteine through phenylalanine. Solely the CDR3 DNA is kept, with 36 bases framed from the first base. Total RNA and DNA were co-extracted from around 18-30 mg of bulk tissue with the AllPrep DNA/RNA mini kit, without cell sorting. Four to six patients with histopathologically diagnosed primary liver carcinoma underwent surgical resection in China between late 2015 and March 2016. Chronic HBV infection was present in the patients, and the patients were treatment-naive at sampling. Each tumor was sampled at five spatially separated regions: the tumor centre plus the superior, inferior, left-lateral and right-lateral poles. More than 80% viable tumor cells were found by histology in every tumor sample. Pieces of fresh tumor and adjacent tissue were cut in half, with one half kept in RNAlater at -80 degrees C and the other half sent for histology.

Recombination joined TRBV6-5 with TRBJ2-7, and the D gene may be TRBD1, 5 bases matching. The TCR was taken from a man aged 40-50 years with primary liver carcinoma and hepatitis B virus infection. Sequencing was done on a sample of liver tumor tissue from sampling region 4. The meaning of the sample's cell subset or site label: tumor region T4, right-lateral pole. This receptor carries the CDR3 CASMDQGYEQYF. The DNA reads TGTGCCAGCATGGACCAGGGTTACGAGCAGTATTTC.